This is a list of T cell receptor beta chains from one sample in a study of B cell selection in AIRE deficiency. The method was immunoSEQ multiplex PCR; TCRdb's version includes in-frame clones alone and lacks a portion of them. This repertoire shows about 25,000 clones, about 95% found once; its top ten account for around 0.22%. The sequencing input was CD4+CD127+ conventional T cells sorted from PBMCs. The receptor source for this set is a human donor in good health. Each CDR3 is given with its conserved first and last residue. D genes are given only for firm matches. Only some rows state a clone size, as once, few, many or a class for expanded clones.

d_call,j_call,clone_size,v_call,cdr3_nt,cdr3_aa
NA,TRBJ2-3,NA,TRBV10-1,TGCGCCAGCAGATGCCCAACAGCAGGTACGCAGTATTTT,CASRCPTAGTQYF
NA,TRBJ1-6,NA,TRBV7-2,TGTGCCAGCAGCTCTGGGCTTTCACCCCTCCACTTT,CASSSGLSPLHF
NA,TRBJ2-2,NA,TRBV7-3,TGTGCCAGCAGCTTAACGAAGGGCTCCGGGGAGCTGTTTTTT,CASSLTKGSGELFF
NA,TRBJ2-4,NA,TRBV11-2,TGTGCCAGCAGCCCTAGTGGGGTCTTAGCCAAAAACATTCAGTACTTC,CASSPSGVLAKNIQYF
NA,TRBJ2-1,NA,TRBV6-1,TGTGCCAGCAGTGTGGGCGGCGCCTACAATGAGCAGTTCTTC,CASSVGGAYNEQFF
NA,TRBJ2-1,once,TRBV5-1,TGCGCCAGCAGCTGGCCCACAGGTCTCAATGAGCAGTTCTTC,CASSWPTGLNEQFF
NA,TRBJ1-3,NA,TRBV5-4,TGTGCCAGCAGCTTAGATCGGGGAGGGTTTGGAAACACCATATATTTT,CASSLDRGGFGNTIYF
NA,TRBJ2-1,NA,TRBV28,TGTGCCAGCAGCCCCGGGCGTTTCCGATACAATGAGCAGTTCTTC,CASSPGRFRYNEQFF
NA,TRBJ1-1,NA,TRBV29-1,TGCAGCGTTGAAGGGGTTAACACTGAAGCTTTCTTT,CSVEGVNTEAFF
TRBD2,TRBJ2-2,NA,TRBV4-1,TGCGCCAGCAGCCAAGTGGGACTAGCGGGAGGATCCGGGGAGCTGTTTTTT,CASSQVGLAGGSGELFF
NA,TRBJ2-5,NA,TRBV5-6,TGTGCCAGCAGCTCCAGGGGCCAAGAGACCCAGTACTTC,CASSSRGQETQYF
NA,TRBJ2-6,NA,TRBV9,TGTGCCAGCAGCGTAGACTCTGGGGCCAACGTCCTGACTTTC,CASSVDSGANVLTF
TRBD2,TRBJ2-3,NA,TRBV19,TGTGCCAGTAGGGTTAGCGGGAGCACAGATACGCAGTATTTT,CASRVSGSTDTQYF
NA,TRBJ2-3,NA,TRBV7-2,TGTGCCAGCAGCCAGAGCGGGAGCACAGATACGCAGTATTTT,CASSQSGSTDTQYF
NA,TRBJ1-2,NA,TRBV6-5,TGTGCCAGCAGTGAAGGTCCCTGGAACTATGGCTACACCTTC,CASSEGPWNYGYTF
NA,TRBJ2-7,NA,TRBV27,TGTGCCAGCAGTTTCGACCTACGAGGCACATACGAGCAGTACTTC,CASSFDLRGTYEQYF
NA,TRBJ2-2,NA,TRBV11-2,TGTGCCAGCACACAATCGGCAGACAACACCGGGGAGCTGTTTTTT,CASTQSADNTGELFF
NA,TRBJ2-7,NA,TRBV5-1,TGCGCCAGCAGCTTGGGAGCAGGGCAAAGGCAGTACTTC,CASSLGAGQRQYF
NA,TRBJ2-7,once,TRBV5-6,TGTGCCAGCAGCTTGCAAGTGAGCGCGAGGATTCCTCCCTACGAGCAGTACTTC,CASSLQVSARIPPYEQYF
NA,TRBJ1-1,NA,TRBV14,TGTGCCAGCAGCCCTCTCTCGGGGCCGAACACTGAAGCTTTCTTT,CASSPLSGPNTEAFF
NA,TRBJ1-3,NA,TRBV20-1,TGCAGTGCTTCTACAGGAAACACCATATATTTT,CSASTGNTIYF
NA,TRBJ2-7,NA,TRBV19,TGTGCCAGTAGTATCGAAGGAGGGGCTACCTACGAGCAGTACTTC,CASSIEGGATYEQYF
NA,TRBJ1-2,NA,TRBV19,TGTGCCAGTAGTGACCTGACAGAGGGAAGGTATGGCTACACCTTC,CASSDLTEGRYGYTF
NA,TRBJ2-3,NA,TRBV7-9,TGTGCCAGCAGCCCAAGCCGGATCTCCACAGATACGCAGTATTTT,CASSPSRISTDTQYF
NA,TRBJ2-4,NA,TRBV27,TGTGCCAGCAGTTTTTGGACTTCCCAAGCCAAAAACATTCAGTACTTC,CASSFWTSQAKNIQYF
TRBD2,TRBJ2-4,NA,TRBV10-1,TGCGCCTCCTTAGGCGGGAGCGGTGCCAAAAACATTCAGTACTTC,CASLGGSGAKNIQYF
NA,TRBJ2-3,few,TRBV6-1,TGTGCCAGCAGTTTCGGGTCGGCAGATACGCAGTATTTT,CASSFGSADTQYF
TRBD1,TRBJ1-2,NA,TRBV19,TGTGCCAGTAGTACGGGACAGACTTCGCACACCTTC,CASSTGQTSHTF